The 10 T cell receptor beta chains below come from one sample, sequenced in a study of prognosis after radiotherapy for stage I lung cancer. It was by two-round multiplex PCR that TCR beta CDR3 was amplified from genomic DNA. Primers (each specific to one TRBV or TRBJ gene) were used in first-round PCR. TCRdb itself ran the multiplex PCR reads through MiXCR, one entry per CDR3 protein. The table records around 19,000 distinct CDR3 sequences, about 50% of them present only once. The sample was PBMCs, taken before or after stereotactic body radiation therapy (not recorded which). These TCRs come from a donor aged 50 or older with non-small cell lung cancer.

The CDR3 DNA reads as TGTGCCAGCAGCTTAGCCGAGGGACAGTCTGGAAACACCATATATTTT. Amino acid sequence: CASSLAEGQSGNTIYF. This sequence joins TRBV7-6 and TRBJ1-3, with 7 positions matching TRBD1. Trimming cost V 0 bases and J 1 base; bases outside gene matches: 3. The CDR3 runs 16 residues. CDR1 and CDR2 from the germline V gene are SGHVS and FNYEAQ.

This clonotype was counted many times. The chain is built from TRBV6-1 and TRBJ2-1; D may be TRBD1 (8 bases). The germline V gene has CDR1 MNHNS and CDR2 SASEGT. Between the trimmed V and J ends, which lost 6 bases and 5 bases, there was a span of 17 bases. The CDR3 totals 15 residues. The CDR3 nucleotides are TGTGCCAGCAGGGGGGGGACAGGACCAAACAATGAGCAGTTCTTC. It codes for CASRGGTGPNNEQFF.

This clonotype was seen many times. This chain connects TRBV18 to TRBJ2-2, with D unclear. CDR3 length: 15 amino acids. With 0 bases removed from V and 7 bases from J, the gap between germline ends came to 12 bases. Germline values: CDR1 KGHSH, CDR2 LQKENI. The CDR3, as DNA: TGTGCCAGCTCACCACCATCGACGCACCTCGGGGAGCTGTTTTTT. Translated: CASSPPSTHLGELFF. Full variable domain (rest looked up from reference TRBV18 and TRBJ2-2): NAGVMQNPRHLVRRRGQEARLRCSPMKGHSHVYWYRQLPEEGLKFMVYLQKENIIDESGMPKERFSAEFPKEGPSILRIQQVVRGDSAAYFCASSPPSTHLGELFFGEGSRLTVL.

This chain links TRBV6-1 with TRBJ1-6; 8 bases map to TRBD1. From germline, CDR1 is MNHNS and CDR2 SASEGT. CDR3 length equals 16 residues. V dropped 6 bases and J dropped 5; count of bases not matched to a gene: 9. The CDR3 is CASRLETGADNSPLHF. CDR3 nucleotides: TGTGCCAGCAGACTCGAGACAGGGGCGGATAATTCACCCCTCCACTTT.

This CDR3 reads CASSIDLTDRYGYTF. Written as DNA, the CDR3 is TGTGCCAGTAGTATAGATCTTACAGATCGCTATGGCTACACCTTC. The chain has TRBV19 and TRBJ1-2; D gene unclear. CDR3 length: 15 amino acids. Between the trimmed V and J ends, which lost 0 bases and 4 bases, there was a span of 12 bases. Germline-derived CDR1 and CDR2 are LNHDA and SQIVND (reference sequence).

V is TRBV20-1 and J is TRBJ1-2; 8 nucleotides match TRBD1. Germline V gene data show CDR1 as DFQATT and CDR2 as SNEGSKA (reference sequence). V trimming: 2 bases; J trimming: 4 bases; junction bases outside the gene matches: 6. This CDR3 has 14 residues. Here the CDR3 DNA reads TGCAGTGCTAGAACGGACAGGGAATTCTATGGCTACACCTTC. The encoded protein is CSARTDREFYGYTF.

By share, this clonotype counts as medium-sized. The chain couples TRBV5-1 to TRBJ2-3, with TRBD2 matching over 9 bases. Trimming at V came to 1 base and at J to 2 bases, leaving 17 bases not matched to a gene. Germline CDR1 SGHRS, CDR2 YFSETQ. The CDR3 is 20 residues long. The CDR3 sequence: CASSLQEGSGRLGATDTQYF. The CDR3 region has the DNA TGCGCCAGCAGCTTGCAAGAGGGAAGCGGGAGGTTGGGCGCCACAGATACGCAGTATTTT.

The CDR3 protein is CAWTGTDNSPLHF. The CDR3 DNA follows: TGTGCCTGGACCGGGACAGACAATTCACCCCTCCACTTT. This chain joins TRBV30 and TRBJ1-6; the match to TRBD1 covers 7 bases. This CDR3 region has 13 residues. Per germline, CDR1 GTSNPN and CDR2 SVGIG (reference sequence). The V segment lost 4 bases and the J segment 7 bases; nucleotides outside the gene matches: 4.

Note on this clonotype: This probably arose from a read error, given a far larger clone one base away. This chain links TRBV7-2 with TRBJ2-7, with D hard to call. Looked up from germline, CDR1 is SGHTA and CDR2 is FQGNSA. V was shortened by 2 bases and J by 0 bases, with 8 bases between the two germline ends. CDR3 size: 14 residues. In DNA, the CDR3 is TGTGCCAGCAGCTTATATGTCGTCTCCTACGAGCAGTACTTC. Amino acids: CASSLYVVSYEQYF.

With regard to this clonotype: One end of the junction fails to match germline, which may point to a read error. The gene calls are TRBV28 and TRBJ2-1; no reliable D call. CDR3 size: 13 residues. Germline assignment: CDR1 MDHEN and CDR2 SYDVKM. CDR3 region: CASRLPGLNEHFF. CDR3 DNA: TGTGCCAGCAGGCTACCCGGGCTCAATGAGCATTTCTTC.